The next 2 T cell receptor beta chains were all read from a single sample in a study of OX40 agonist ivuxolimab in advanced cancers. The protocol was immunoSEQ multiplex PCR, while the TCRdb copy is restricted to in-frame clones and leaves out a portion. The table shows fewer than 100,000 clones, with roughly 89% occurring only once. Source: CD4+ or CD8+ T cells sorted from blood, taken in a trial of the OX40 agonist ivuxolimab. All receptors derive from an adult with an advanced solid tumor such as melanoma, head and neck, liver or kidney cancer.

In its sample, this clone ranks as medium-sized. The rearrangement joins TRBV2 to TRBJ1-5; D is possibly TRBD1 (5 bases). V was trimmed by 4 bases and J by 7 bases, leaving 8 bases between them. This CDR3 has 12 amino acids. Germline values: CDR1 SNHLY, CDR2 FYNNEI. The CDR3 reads CASSGRGQPQHF. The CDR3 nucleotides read TGTGCCAGCAGTGGGCGGGGGCAGCCCCAGCATTTT. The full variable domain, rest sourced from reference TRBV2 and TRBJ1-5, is EPEVTQTPSHQVTQMGQEVILRCVPISNHLYFYWYRQILGQKVEFLVSFYNNEISEKSEIFDDQFSVERPDGSNFTLKIRSTKLEDSAMYFCASSGRGQPQHFGDGTRLSIL.

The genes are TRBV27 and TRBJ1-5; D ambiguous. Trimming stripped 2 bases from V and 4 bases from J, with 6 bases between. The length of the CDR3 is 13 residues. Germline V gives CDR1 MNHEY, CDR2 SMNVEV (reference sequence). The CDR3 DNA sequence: TGTGCCAGCAGTTTAGTGGGTAATCAGCCCCAGCATTTT. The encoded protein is CASSLVGNQPQHF.